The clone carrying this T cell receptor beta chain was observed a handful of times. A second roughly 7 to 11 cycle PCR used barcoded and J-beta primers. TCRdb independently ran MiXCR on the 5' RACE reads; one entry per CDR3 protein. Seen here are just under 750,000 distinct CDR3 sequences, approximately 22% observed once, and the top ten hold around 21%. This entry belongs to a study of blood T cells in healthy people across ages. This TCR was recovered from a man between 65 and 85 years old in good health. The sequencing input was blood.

The CDR3 region has the DNA TGTGCCAGCAGTTTAGGTAGGGGGCCTTACAATGAGCAGTTCTTC. Protein: CASSLGRGPYNEQFF. The rearrangement links TRBV12-3 or TRBV12-4 to TRBJ2-1, with 7 bases lining up with TRBD1. V dropped 1 base and J dropped 4; count of bases not matched to a gene: 4. The CDR3 contains 15 residues.